The 8 T cell receptor beta chains below were found in one sample sequenced in a study of blood T cell repertoires in COVID-19. Assay: immunoSEQ multiplex PCR; the TCRdb copy retains only in-frame clones and omits some. The sample includes under 250,000 clones, more than 75% of them seen just once. Sequenced sample: peripheral blood. These receptors came from a man aged 50 or older with COVID-19, enrolled during active disease.

The chain uses TRBV10-1 and TRBJ1-1; D gene uncertain. Germline CDR1 and CDR2: WNHNN and SYGVQD (reference sequence). The CDR3 has 15 amino acids. Trimming shortened V by 0 bases and J by 3 bases, and 11 bases separated the two germline ends. The chain's CDR3 is CASSESGSGDTEAFF. The CDR3 coding sequence is TGCGCCAGCAGTGAGTCTGGCTCTGGAGACACTGAAGCTTTCTTT.

V gene TRBV9 combines with J gene TRBJ1-4; D is unresolved. Germline CDR1 is SGDLS and CDR2 is YYNGEE. This CDR3 is built from 14 residues. V lost 0 bases to trimming and J lost 5 bases, with 8 bases between them. The CDR3 region is CASSVGGTNEKLFF. CDR3 DNA: TGTGCCAGCAGCGTAGGCGGTACAAATGAAAAACTGTTTTTT.

The V and J genes are TRBV7-3 and TRBJ2-7, with 7 nucleotides matching TRBD2. The CDR3 sequence is 12 residues long. CDR1 SGHTA and CDR2 FQGTGA come from the germline V gene. J was trimmed by 7 bases and V by 7 bases; bases with no gene match: 7. Written as DNA, the CDR3 is TGTGCCAGCATATGCGGGAGATGTGAGCAGTACTTC. As protein: CASICGRCEQYF. The variable domain in full, with the rest retrieved from reference TRBV7-3 and TRBJ2-7, is GAGVSQTPSNKVTEKGKYVELRCDPISGHTALYWYRQSLGQGPEFLIYFQGTGAADDSGLPNDRFFAVRPEGSVSTLKIQRTERGDSAVYLCASICGRCEQYFGPGTRLTVT.

V gene TRBV2 combines with J gene TRBJ2-7; unclear D gene. This CDR3 region has 12 residues. V was trimmed by 6 bases and J by 3 bases, leaving 9 bases between them. CDR1 SNHLY and CDR2 FYNNEI come from the germline V gene. CDR3 nucleotide sequence: TGTGCCAGCAGCGAGCTGAACTACGAGCAGTACTTC. It specifies CASSELNYEQYF.

The chain carries TRBV19 and TRBJ1-1, with D maybe TRBD1 (6 bases). From germline, CDR1 is LNHDA and CDR2 SQIVND (reference sequence). This CDR3 is built from 15 residues. V lost 4 bases to trimming and J lost 0 bases, with 12 bases between them. The chain's CDR3 is CASSTRQELNTEAFF. The CDR3 DNA reads TGTGCCAGTAGTACTAGACAGGAATTGAACACTGAAGCTTTCTTT.

The chain uses TRBV11-2 and TRBJ2-2, with D maybe TRBD1 (6 bases). Germline lookup yields CDR1 SGHAT and CDR2 FQNNGV. The CDR3 extends over 15 amino acids. Trimming cost V 3 bases and J 4 bases, with 12 bases left between them. The CDR3 DNA follows: TGTGCCAGCAGCTTTGTACAGGGCTCCACCGGGGAGCTGTTTTTT. It yields the protein CASSFVQGSTGELFF.

This chain joins TRBV27 and TRBJ2-3, with 8 bases lining up with TRBD2. The CDR3 runs to 14 residues. Germline values: CDR1 MNHEY, CDR2 SMNVEV (reference sequence). J lost 2 bases, V lost 7 bases, and 5 bases had no gene match. The chain's CDR3 is CASTERGPTDTQYF. CDR3 nucleotide sequence: TGTGCCAGCACCGAGCGGGGGCCCACAGATACGCAGTATTTT.

V is TRBV19 and J is TRBJ1-6; D remains unclear. Trimming cost V 1 base and J 7 bases, with 8 bases left between them. Germline V gives CDR1 LNHDA, CDR2 SQIVND (reference sequence). This CDR3 is built from 14 residues. CDR3 bases: TGTGCCAGTAGTATAGCGGCGGGGAATTCACCCCTCCACTTT. Protein sequence: CASSIAAGNSPLHF.